Presented here are 9 T cell receptor beta chains from one specimen sequenced in a study of OX40 agonist ivuxolimab in advanced cancers. The repertoire was sequenced with immunoSEQ multiplex PCR; TCRdb's copy has only in-frame clones and lacks some. The sample includes 60,000 to 70,000 clones, about 91% of them seen just once. Sequencing used CD4+ or CD8+ T cells sorted from blood, obtained in a trial of the OX40 agonist ivuxolimab. All receptors derive from an adult with an advanced solid tumor such as melanoma, head and neck, liver or kidney cancer.

This sequence joins TRBV5-6 and TRBJ2-1; tentative D call: TRBD1 (6 bases). The germline V gene encodes CDR1 SGHDT and CDR2 YYEEEE. The CDR3 is 14 amino acids. V was shortened by 3 bases and J by 7 bases, with 14 bases between the two germline ends. The CDR3 protein is CASSSGQLGNEQFF. CDR3 bases: TGTGCCAGCAGCTCTGGACAGTTGGGGAATGAGCAGTTCTTC.

Worth noting for this clone: This sample includes further DNA sequences coding for the same CDR3. The V and J genes are TRBV4-1 and TRBJ2-3, with D perhaps being TRBD1 or TRBD2 (6 bases each). Germline V gene data show CDR1 as MGHRA and CDR2 as YSYEKL. Trimming removed 4 bases at V and 2 bases at J, with 13 bases between. This CDR3 spans 15 amino acids. The CDR3 sequence is CASSPTRGPTDTQYF. DNA of the CDR3: TGCGCCAGCAGCCCCACCCGGGGGCCCACAGATACGCAGTATTTT.

The chain uses TRBV27 and TRBJ1-5, with 10 positions matching TRBD1. Looked up from germline, CDR1 is MNHEY and CDR2 is SMNVEV (reference sequence). This CDR3 is 17 amino acids long. Trimming removed 9 bases from V and 0 bases from J; junction bases left unmatched: 11. CDR3 sequence (DNA): TGTGCCAGACACCGGGACAGGGGCCCAGATAGCAATCAGCCCCAGCATTTT. This sequence encodes CARHRDRGPDSNQPQHF.

The gene calls are TRBV6-1 and TRBJ1-4; D ambiguous. CDR1 is MNHNS and CDR2 is SASEGT in the germline V gene. Between the trimmed V and J ends, which lost 7 bases and 2 bases, there was a span of 11 bases. There are 14 residues in the CDR3. CDR3 in amino acids: CASMRSPTNEKLFF. The CDR3 bases are TGTGCCAGCATGAGGTCACCCACTAATGAAAAACTGTTTTTT.

The gene calls are TRBV19 and TRBJ1-5; no firm D call. The length of the CDR3 is 15 residues. Germline V CDR1 and CDR2: LNHDA, SQIVND (reference sequence). Deletions cut 8 bases from V and 4 bases from J, with 18 bases between. CDR3 region: CASPAPGRLNQPQHF. Written as DNA, the CDR3 is TGTGCCAGTCCAGCGCCCGGCCGCCTTAATCAGCCCCAGCATTTT.

The chain has TRBV11-2 and TRBJ2-1; D might be TRBD1 (5 bases). The CDR3 runs 18 residues. CDR1 is SGHAT, CDR2 FQNNGV, per germline. The V end was cut by 1 base, the J end by 0 bases, with 16 bases between. CDR3 loop: CASSLVRGLLSSYNEQFF. In DNA, the CDR3 is TGTGCCAGCAGCTTAGTAAGGGGCCTACTTAGCTCCTACAATGAGCAGTTCTTC.

The rearrangement uses TRBV29-1 and TRBJ2-7; 8 positions agree with TRBD1. Germline V gene lookup returns CDR1 SQVTM and CDR2 ANQGSEA. The CDR3 loop spans 14 amino acids. Trimming took 1 base from V and 3 from J; bases not matched to a gene: 5. The CDR3 reads CSVEVWTGIYEQYF. In DNA, the CDR3 is TGCAGCGTTGAAGTCTGGACAGGGATCTACGAGCAGTACTTC.

The CDR3 DNA reads as TGTGCCAGCAGTGAAATAGAAGGGGGCAGCCATGAAGCTTTCTTT. It codes for CASSEIEGGSHEAFF. The chain combines TRBV6-1 with TRBJ1-1; 7 positions agree with TRBD1. The CDR3 extends over 15 amino acids. CDR1 is MNHNS, CDR2 SASEGT, per germline. The J segment lost 7 bases and the V segment lost 2 bases, leaving 10 bases of the junction unmatched.

This clone was recorded only once. This sequence joins TRBV6-5 and TRBJ1-5; no clear D. V shed 6 bases and J shed 3 bases, with 12 bases lying between them. CDR1 MNHEY and CDR2 SVGAGI come from the germline V gene. The CDR3 spans 14 residues. The CDR3 region is CASRADLHNQPQHF. For the CDR3, the DNA is TGTGCCAGCAGAGCCGATCTCCACAATCAGCCCCAGCATTTT.